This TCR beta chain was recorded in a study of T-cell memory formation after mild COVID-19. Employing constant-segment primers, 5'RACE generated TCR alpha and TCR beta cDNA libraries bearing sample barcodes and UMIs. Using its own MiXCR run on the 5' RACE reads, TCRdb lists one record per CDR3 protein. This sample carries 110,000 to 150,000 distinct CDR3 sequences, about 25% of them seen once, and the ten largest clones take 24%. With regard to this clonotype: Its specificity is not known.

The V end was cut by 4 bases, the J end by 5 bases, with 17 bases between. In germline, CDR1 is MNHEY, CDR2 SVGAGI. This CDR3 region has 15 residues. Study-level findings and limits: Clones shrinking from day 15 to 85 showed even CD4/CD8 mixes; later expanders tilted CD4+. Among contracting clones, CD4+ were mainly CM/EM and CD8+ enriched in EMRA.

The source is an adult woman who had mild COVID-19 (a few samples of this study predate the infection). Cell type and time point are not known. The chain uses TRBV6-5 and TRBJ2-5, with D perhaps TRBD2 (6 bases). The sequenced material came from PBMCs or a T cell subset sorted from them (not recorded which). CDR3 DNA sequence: TGTGCCAGCAGTTTGCAGGGACTCCCTGGCGAGACCCAGTACTTC. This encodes CASSLQGLPGETQYF.